Presented here are 9 T cell receptor beta chains from one specimen sequenced in a study of T cells in localized non-small cell lung cancer. The repertoire was sequenced with immunoSEQ multiplex PCR; TCRdb's copy has only in-frame clones and lacks some. The sample includes about 12,000 clones, about 83% seen only once; the top ten take approximately 20%. This specimen was peripheral blood, taken before any cancer treatment. These receptors all come from a male donor older than 55 with stage I lung adenocarcinoma.

The chain uses TRBV29-1 and TRBJ2-7, with a weak D call TRBD1 (6 bases). Germline V gives CDR1 SQVTM, CDR2 ANQGSEA. V was trimmed by 4 bases and J by 9 bases, leaving 31 bases between them. The CDR3 totals 17 residues. This CDR3 reads CSVATKPDSSSLPRQYF. In DNA, the CDR3 is TGCAGCGTTGCAACTAAGCCGGACAGTAGTTCCCTACCTAGGCAGTACTTC.

The V and J genes are TRBV6-4 and TRBJ2-2; 7 bases are shared with TRBD2. Germline trimming cut 4 bases from V and 3 bases from J; bases unmatched to any gene: 8. Per germline, CDR1 MRHNA and CDR2 SNTAGT. This CDR3 region has 16 residues. The CDR3: CASSADSGTYTGELFF. The CDR3 DNA reads TGTGCCAGCAGTGCCGACAGCGGGACTTACACCGGGGAGCTGTTTTTT.

This chain uses TRBV7-2 with TRBJ1-1, with 7 bases aligning to TRBD1. This CDR3 contains 15 residues. With 1 base clipped from V and 7 bases from J, the junction kept 9 bases outside the gene matches. CDR1 and CDR2 from the germline V gene are SGHTA and FQGNSA. The CDR3 bases are TGTGCCAGCAGCTTAGTGTCAGGGGGAGTGGGTGAAGCTTTCTTT. Translating it yields CASSLVSGGVGEAFF.

This rearrangement joins TRBV6-1 to TRBJ1-4, with 9 bases matching TRBD1. Losses at the gene ends were 3 bases for V and 4 bases for J; bases not matched to a gene: 9. The V gene's germline CDR1 is MNHNS and CDR2 SASEGT. The CDR3 is 17 residues long. CDR3 bases: TGTGCCAGCAGTGAGAGGAACAGGGGGCGGGTTAATGAAAAACTGTTTTTT. Amino acid sequence: CASSERNRGRVNEKLFF.

This clone has only a few counts. V is TRBV27 and J is TRBJ1-4, with D possibly being TRBD1 (6 bases). The CDR3 is 15 amino acids. Trimming left V 5 bases short and J 8 bases short, with 18 bases between. The germline V gene has CDR1 MNHEY and CDR2 SMNVEV (reference sequence). This CDR3 reads CASSPQGSSREKLFF. As DNA, the CDR3 is TGTGCCAGCAGTCCCCAGGGGTCGTCGAGGGAAAAACTGTTTTTT.

The chain combines TRBV27 with TRBJ1-1; 7 positions match TRBD1. Losses at the gene ends were 6 bases for V and 1 base for J; bases not matched to a gene: 5. The germline CDR1 and CDR2 sequences are MNHEY and SMNVEV (reference sequence). The length of the CDR3 is 14 residues. The CDR3 coding sequence is TGTGCCAGCAGGACGGGACAGCCGAACACTGAAGCTTTCTTT. As protein: CASRTGQPNTEAFF.

CDR3 region: CASSGTRPTDTQYF. The CDR3 region has the DNA TGTGCCAGCAGCGGCACCCGACCCACAGATACGCAGTATTTT. The gene calls are TRBV2 and TRBJ2-3, with D unresolved. V was shortened by 6 bases and J by 2 bases, with 12 bases between the two germline ends. This CDR3 comprises 14 residues. Looked up from germline, CDR1 is SNHLY and CDR2 is FYNNEI.

This sequence joins TRBV19 and TRBJ2-3, with 9 positions matching TRBD1. Germline assignment: CDR1 LNHDA and CDR2 SQIVND (reference sequence). The J segment lost 2 bases and the V segment lost 7 bases, leaving 7 bases of the junction unmatched. This CDR3 comprises 15 residues. The chain's CDR3 is CASNPQGALTDTQYF. In DNA, the CDR3 is TGTGCCAGTAATCCACAGGGGGCGCTCACAGATACGCAGTATTTT.

The chain combines TRBV2 with TRBJ2-5; D possibly uses TRBD1 or TRBD2 (5 bases each). Germline CDR1 is SNHLY and CDR2 is FYNNEI. The length of the CDR3 is 13 residues. Trimming left V 10 bases short and J 1 base short, with 13 bases between. The CDR3, as DNA: TGTGCCACCCGAGGGGCAGGCCAAGAGACCCAGTACTTC. Translated: CATRGAGQETQYF.